Sequencing of this TCR beta chain was carried out in a study of cytotoxic CD8 clonotypes in ibrutinib-treated CLL. Trimming left V 6 bases short and J 3 bases short, with 18 bases between. The CDR3 is made up of 15 amino acids. The germline gives CDR1 ENHRY, CDR2 SYGVKD. Only in-frame clones appear in the TCRdb table, and some are missing; sequencing was by immunoSEQ multiplex PCR. The sample yields some 200,000 clones, roughly 73% seen once. The sequencing here drew on PBMCs, taken after 12 months of ibrutinib treatment. The clonotype was recovered from a human donor with chronic lymphocytic leukemia. The J gene is TRBJ2-7, the V gene TRBV10-3, with D perhaps matching TRBD2 (5 bases). The CDR3 loop is CAIRVPGNTLYEQYF. DNA for the CDR3: TGTGCCATCAGAGTCCCCGGGAATACTCTCTACGAGCAGTACTTC.